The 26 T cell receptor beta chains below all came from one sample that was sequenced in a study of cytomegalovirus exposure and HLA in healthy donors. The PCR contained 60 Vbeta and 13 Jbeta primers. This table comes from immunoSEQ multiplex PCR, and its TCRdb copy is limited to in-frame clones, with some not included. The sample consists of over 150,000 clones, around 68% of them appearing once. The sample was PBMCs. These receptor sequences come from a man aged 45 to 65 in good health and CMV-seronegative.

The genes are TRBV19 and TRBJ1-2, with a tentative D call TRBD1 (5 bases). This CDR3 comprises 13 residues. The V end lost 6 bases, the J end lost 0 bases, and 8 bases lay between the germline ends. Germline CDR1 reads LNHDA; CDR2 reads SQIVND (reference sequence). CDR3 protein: CASRTTANYGYTF. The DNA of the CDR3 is TGTGCCAGTAGGACGACAGCTAACTATGGCTACACCTTC.

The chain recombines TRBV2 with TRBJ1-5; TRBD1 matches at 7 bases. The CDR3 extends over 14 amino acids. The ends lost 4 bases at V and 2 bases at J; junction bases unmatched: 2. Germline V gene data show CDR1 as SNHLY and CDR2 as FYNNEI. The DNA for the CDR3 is TGTGCCAGCAGTGTAACAGGGGGCAATCAGCCCCAGCATTTT. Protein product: CASSVTGGNQPQHF.

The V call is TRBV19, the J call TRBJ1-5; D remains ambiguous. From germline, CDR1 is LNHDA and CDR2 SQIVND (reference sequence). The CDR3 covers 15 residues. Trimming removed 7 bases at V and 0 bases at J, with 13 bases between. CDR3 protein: CASTPGLYSNQPQHF. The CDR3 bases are TGTGCCAGTACCCCAGGTCTGTATAGCAATCAGCCCCAGCATTTT.

CDR3 protein: CASSNAGENTGELFF. As DNA, the CDR3 is TGTGCCAGTAGCAATGCGGGGGAAAACACCGGGGAGCTGTTTTTT. The gene calls are TRBV19 and TRBJ2-2, with 7 positions matching TRBD2. From germline, CDR1 is LNHDA and CDR2 SQIVND (reference sequence). The junction had 6 bases not matched to a gene; V was cut back by 6 bases and J by 2 bases. This CDR3 spans 15 amino acids.

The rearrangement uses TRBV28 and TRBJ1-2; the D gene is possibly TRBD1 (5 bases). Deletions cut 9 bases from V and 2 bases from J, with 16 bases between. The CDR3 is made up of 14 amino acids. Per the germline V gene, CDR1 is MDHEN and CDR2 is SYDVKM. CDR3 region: CASALGRTNYGYTF. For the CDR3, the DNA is TGTGCCAGTGCCCTGGGGCGGACCAACTATGGCTACACCTTC.

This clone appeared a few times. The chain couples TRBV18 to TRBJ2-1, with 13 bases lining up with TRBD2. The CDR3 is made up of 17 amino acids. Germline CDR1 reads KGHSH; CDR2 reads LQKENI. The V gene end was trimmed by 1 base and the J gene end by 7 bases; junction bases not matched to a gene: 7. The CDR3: CASSPRTSGGAGNEQFF. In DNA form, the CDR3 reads TGTGCCAGCTCACCACGAACTAGCGGGGGGGCTGGGAATGAGCAGTTCTTC.

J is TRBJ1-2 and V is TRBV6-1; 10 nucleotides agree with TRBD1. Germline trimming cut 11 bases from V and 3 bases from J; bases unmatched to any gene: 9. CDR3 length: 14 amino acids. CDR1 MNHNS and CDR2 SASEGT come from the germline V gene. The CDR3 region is CADGTGVSDYGYTF. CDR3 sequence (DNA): TGTGCCGACGGGACAGGGGTCTCTGACTATGGCTACACCTTC.

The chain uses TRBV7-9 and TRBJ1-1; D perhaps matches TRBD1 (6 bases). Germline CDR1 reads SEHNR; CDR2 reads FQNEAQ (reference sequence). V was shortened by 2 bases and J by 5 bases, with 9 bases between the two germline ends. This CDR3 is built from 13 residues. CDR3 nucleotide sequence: TGTGCCAGCAGCTTATTAGGGGGTACTGAAGCTTTCTTT. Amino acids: CASSLLGGTEAFF.

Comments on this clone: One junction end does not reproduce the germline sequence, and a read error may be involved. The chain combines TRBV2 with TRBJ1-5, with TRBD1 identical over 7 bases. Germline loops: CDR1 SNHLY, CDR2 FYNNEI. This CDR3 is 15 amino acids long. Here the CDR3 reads CASSEETGRNQPQNF. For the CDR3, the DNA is TGTGCCAGCAGTGAAGAGACAGGGAGGAATCAGCCCCAGAATTTT.

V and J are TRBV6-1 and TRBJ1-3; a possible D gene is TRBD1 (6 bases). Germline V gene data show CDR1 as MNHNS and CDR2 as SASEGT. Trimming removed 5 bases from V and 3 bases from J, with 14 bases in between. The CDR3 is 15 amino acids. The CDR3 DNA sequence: TGTGCCAGCAGTATACACCAGGGGAATGGAAACACCATATATTTT. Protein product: CASSIHQGNGNTIYF.

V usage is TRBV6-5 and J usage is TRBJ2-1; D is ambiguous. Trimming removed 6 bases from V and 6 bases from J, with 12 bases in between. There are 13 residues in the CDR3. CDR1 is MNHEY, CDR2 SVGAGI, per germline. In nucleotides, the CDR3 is TGTGCCAGCAGCCCAGGCGAGATCAATGAGCAGTTCTTC. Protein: CASSPGEINEQFF.

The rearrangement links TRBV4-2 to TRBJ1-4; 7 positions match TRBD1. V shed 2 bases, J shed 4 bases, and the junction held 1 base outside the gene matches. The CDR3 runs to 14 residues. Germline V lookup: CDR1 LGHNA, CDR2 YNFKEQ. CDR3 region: CASSQRTGNEKLFF. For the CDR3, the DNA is TGTGCCAGCAGCCAAAGGACAGGTAATGAAAAACTGTTTTTT.

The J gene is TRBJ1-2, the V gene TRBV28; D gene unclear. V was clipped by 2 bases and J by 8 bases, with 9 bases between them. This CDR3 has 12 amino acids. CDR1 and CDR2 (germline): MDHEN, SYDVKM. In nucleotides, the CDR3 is TGTGCCAGCAGTTTACGGGGTATCGGCTACACCTTC. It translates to CASSLRGIGYTF.

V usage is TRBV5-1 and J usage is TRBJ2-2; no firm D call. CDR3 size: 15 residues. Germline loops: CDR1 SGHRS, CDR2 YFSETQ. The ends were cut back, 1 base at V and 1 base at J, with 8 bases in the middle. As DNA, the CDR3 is TGCGCCAGCAGCTTGAGTTCGGGGAACACCGGGGAGCTGTTTTTT. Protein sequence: CASSLSSGNTGELFF.

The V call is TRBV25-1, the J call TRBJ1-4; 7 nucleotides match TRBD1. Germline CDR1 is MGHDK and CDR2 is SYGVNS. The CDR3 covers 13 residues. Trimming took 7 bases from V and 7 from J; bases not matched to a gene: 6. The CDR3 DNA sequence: TGTGCCAGCAAGGACAGGATTCTTGAAAAACTGTTTTTT. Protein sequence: CASKDRILEKLFF.

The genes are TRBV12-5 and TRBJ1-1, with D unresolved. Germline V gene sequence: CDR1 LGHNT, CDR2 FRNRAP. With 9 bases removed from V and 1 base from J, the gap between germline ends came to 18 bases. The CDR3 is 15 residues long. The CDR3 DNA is TGTGCTAGCTCCCATTCCTTTAAACAGAACACTGAAGCTTTCTTT. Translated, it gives CASSHSFKQNTEAFF.

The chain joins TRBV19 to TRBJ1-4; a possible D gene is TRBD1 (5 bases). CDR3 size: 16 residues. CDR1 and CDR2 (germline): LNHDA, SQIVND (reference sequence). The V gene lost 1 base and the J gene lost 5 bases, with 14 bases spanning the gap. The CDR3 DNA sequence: TGTGCCAGTAGTATAGCAGGCGGGACGGTGAATGAAAAACTGTTTTTT. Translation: CASSIAGGTVNEKLFF.

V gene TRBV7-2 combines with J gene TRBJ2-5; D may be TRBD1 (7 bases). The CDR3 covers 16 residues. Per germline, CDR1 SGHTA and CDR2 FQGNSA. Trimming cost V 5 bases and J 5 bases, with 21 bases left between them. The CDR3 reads CASSMYRGGGMETQYF. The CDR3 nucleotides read TGTGCCAGCAGCATGTACCGAGGGGGCGGGATGGAGACCCAGTACTTC.

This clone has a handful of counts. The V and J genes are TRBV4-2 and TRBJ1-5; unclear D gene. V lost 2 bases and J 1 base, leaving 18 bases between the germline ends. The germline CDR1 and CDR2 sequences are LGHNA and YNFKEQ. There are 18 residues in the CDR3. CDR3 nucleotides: TGTGCCAGCAGCCAAATGACCGGGAGGGTTGGGAGCAATCAGCCCCAGCATTTT. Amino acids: CASSQMTGRVGSNQPQHF.

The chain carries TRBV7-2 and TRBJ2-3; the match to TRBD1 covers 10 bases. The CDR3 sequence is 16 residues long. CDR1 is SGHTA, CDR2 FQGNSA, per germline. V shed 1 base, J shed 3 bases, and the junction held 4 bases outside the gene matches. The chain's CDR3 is CASSLGQGAGTDTQYF. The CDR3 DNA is TGTGCCAGCAGCTTAGGACAGGGGGCAGGGACAGATACGCAGTATTTT.

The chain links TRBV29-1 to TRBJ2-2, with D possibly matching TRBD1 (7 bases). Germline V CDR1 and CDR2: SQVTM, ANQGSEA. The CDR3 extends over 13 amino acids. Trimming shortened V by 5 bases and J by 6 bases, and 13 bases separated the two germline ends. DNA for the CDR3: TGCAGCGTTTTTACAGGGGAGGCCGGGGAGCTGTTTTTT. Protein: CSVFTGEAGELFF.

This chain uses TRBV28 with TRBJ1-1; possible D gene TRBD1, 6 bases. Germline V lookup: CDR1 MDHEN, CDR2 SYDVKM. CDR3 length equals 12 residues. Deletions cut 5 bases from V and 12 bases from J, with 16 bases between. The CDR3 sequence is CASSATGIITFF. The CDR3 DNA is TGTGCCAGCAGTGCTACAGGGATAATAACTTTCTTT.

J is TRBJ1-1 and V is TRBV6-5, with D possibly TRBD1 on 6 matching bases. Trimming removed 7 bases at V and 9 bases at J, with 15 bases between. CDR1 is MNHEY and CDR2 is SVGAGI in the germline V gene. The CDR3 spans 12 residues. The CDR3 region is CASTRQDHQAFF. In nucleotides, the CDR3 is TGTGCCAGCACCCGACAGGATCATCAAGCTTTCTTT.

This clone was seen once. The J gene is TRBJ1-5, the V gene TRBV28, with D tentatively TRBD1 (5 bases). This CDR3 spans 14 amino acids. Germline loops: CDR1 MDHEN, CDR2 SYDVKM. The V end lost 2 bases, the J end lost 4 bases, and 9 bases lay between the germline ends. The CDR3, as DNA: TGTGCCAGCAGTTTAATAAGGGGAAATCAGCCCCAGCATTTT. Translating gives CASSLIRGNQPQHF.

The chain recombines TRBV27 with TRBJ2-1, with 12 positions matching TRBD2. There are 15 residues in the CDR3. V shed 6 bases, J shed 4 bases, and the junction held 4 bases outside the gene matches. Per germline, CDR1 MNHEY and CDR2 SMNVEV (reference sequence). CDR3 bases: TGTGCCAGCAGAAGGACTAGCGGGGTTTACAATGAGCAGTTCTTC. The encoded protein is CASRRTSGVYNEQFF.

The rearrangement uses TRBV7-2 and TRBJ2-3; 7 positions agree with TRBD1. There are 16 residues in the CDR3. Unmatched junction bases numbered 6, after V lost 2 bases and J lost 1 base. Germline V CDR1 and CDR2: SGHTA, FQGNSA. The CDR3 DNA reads TGTGCCAGCAGCTTAATGCCAGGGGGAGGCACAGATACGCAGTATTTT. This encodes CASSLMPGGGTDTQYF.